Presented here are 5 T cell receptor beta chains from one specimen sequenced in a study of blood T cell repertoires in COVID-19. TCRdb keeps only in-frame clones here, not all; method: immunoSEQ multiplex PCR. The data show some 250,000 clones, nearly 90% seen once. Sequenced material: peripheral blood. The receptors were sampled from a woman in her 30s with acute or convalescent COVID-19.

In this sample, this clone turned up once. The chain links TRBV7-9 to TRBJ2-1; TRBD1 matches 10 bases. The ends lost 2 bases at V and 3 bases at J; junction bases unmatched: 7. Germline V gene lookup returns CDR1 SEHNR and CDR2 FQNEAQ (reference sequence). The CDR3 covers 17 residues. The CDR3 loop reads CASSLFTWTGGYNEQFF. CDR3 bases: TGTGCCAGCAGCTTATTCACCTGGACAGGGGGCTACAATGAGCAGTTCTTC.

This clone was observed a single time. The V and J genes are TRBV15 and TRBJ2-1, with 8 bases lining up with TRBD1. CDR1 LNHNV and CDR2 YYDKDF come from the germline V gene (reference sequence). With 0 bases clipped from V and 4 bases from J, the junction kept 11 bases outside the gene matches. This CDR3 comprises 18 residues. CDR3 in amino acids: CATSREGDRGDLYNEQFF. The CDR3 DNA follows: TGTGCCACCAGCAGAGAGGGAGACAGGGGCGATCTATACAATGAGCAGTTCTTC.

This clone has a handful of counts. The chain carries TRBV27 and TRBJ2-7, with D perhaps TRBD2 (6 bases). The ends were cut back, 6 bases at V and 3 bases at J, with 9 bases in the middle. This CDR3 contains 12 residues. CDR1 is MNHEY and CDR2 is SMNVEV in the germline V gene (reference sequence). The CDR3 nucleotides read TGTGCCAGCAGGGGACTGTACTACGAGCAGTACTTC. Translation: CASRGLYYEQYF.

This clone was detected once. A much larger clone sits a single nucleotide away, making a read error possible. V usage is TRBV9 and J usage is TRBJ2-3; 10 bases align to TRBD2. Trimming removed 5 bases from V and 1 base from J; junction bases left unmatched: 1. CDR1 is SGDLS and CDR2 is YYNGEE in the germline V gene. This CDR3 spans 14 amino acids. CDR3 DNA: TGTGCCAGCAGTGGGACTAGCGGCACAGATACGCAGTATTTT. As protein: CASSGTSGTDTQYF.

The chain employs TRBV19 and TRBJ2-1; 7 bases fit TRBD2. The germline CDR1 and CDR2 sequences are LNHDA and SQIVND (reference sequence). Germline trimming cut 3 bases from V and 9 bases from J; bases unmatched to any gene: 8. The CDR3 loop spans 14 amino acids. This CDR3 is CASSMYSGGSEQFF. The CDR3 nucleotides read TGTGCCAGTAGTATGTATTCCGGGGGGTCTGAGCAGTTCTTC.